This T cell receptor (beta chain) was recorded in a study of shared clonotypes between healthy human individuals. Trimming took 5 bases from V and 0 from J, leaving 13 bases between them. CDR1 is KGHSH, CDR2 LQKENI, per germline. The CDR3 loop spans 15 amino acids. Remarks on this clone: The antigen remains unidentified.

Broader study findings: Among donors, the sharing of clonotypes was expected to be influenced by sequencing depth.

Scientists sequenced DNA from unsorted PBMC on ten immunoSEQ deep assay plates. The table came from immunoSEQ multiplex PCR; TCRdb's copy has only in-frame clones and leaves some out. The sample lists about half a million clones; approximately 80% were seen once. The material sequenced was PBMCs. This sequence joins TRBV18 and TRBJ1-1; D unresolved. The clonotype was recovered from a middle-aged woman in good health. Some clones in this sample may be carry-over from other donors' samples. The CDR3 bases are TGTGCCAGCTCAGCGTCGCAGGCTATGAACACTGAAGCTTTCTTT. Translation: CASSASQAMNTEAFF. Complete variable domain (other parts from reference TRBV18 and TRBJ1-1): NAGVMQNPRHLVRRRGQEARLRCSPMKGHSHVYWYRQLPEEGLKFMVYLQKENIIDESGMPKERFSAEFPKEGPSILRIQQVVRGDSAAYFCASSASQAMNTEAFFGQGTRLTVV.